These 20 T cell receptor beta chains were sequenced from one sample in a study of spatial heterogeneity in lung cancer. TCRdb analysed the 5' RACE reads with MiXCR anew, one entry per CDR3 protein. The repertoire holds 15,000 to 20,000 distinct CDR3 sequences, with approximately 6.3% as singletons. These receptors' targets are unknown. Study findings and constraints: Counts that tracked tumor mutation counts were those of expanded intratumoral alpha and beta TCRs.

This sample's time point: sample taken at primary tumor resection. The material was lung tumor tissue, obtained at surgery. These receptors originate from a male donor with early-stage non-small cell lung cancer.

In its sample, this clonotype was seen a few times. The chain recombines TRBV27 with TRBJ1-6; D is unclear. The germline CDR1 and CDR2 sequences are MNHEY and SMNVEV (reference sequence). The ends were cut back, 3 bases at V and 9 bases at J, with 12 bases in the middle. CDR3 length: 14 amino acids. The CDR3 is CASSLIVSLSPLHF. CDR3 in DNA: TGTGCCAGCAGTTTGATCGTCAGCCTTTCACCCCTCCACTTT.

The chain employs TRBV5-5 and TRBJ2-2; 12 nucleotides line up with TRBD2. The trim removed 1 base at V and 0 bases at J, leaving 10 bases unmatched. From germline, CDR1 is SGHKS and CDR2 YYEKEE (reference sequence). This CDR3 has 20 amino acids. The CDR3 protein is CASSLQLAGGFLANTGELFF. In DNA, the CDR3 is TGTGCCAGCAGCTTGCAACTAGCGGGGGGATTCCTCGCGAACACCGGGGAGCTGTTTTTT.

This clonotype was observed many times. CDR3 sequence: CASSLGDSNQPQHF. CDR3 nucleotide sequence: TGTGCCAGCAGCTTAGGGGACAGCAATCAGCCCCAGCATTTT. The chain employs TRBV7-2 and TRBJ1-5, with TRBD1 as a possible D gene (5 bases). This CDR3 contains 14 residues. The germline CDR1 and CDR2 sequences are SGHTA and FQGNSA. Trimming cost V 1 base and J 1 base, with 5 bases left between them.

Ten or more counts support this clonotype. This chain uses TRBV29-1 with TRBJ1-1; D gene unclear. The ends were cut back, 2 bases at V and 3 bases at J, with 7 bases in the middle. There are 12 residues in the CDR3. Germline CDR1 and CDR2: SQVTM and ANQGSEA. The CDR3 spells CSVEKWDTEAFF. In nucleotides, the CDR3 is TGCAGCGTTGAAAAGTGGGACACTGAAGCTTTCTTT.

In this sample, this clonotype is large. This chain connects TRBV27 to TRBJ2-7, with 7 positions matching TRBD1. V gave up 3 bases and J gave up 4 bases; unmatched junction bases: 6. Germline CDR1 reads MNHEY; CDR2 reads SMNVEV (reference sequence). The CDR3 extends over 14 amino acids. The CDR3 bases are TGTGCCAGCAGTTTCAGGACAGGCGGATACGAGCAGTACTTC. It encodes CASSFRTGGYEQYF.

A few counts support this clonotype. V gene TRBV30 combines with J gene TRBJ1-5; 7 nucleotides align to TRBD1. The ends lost 3 bases at V and 3 bases at J; junction bases unmatched: 5. CDR3 length: 14 amino acids. Germline V lookup: CDR1 GTSNPN, CDR2 SVGIG (reference sequence). The CDR3 DNA is TGTGCCTGGAGCGCACAGGGGAACAATCAGCCCCAGCATTTT. It translates to CAWSAQGNNQPQHF.

This clonotype was found many times. The chain has TRBV18 and TRBJ1-2; D remains ambiguous. Trimming shortened V by 0 bases and J by 4 bases, and 6 bases separated the two germline ends. CDR1 and CDR2 from the germline V gene are KGHSH and LQKENI. The CDR3 totals 13 residues. CDR3 loop: CASSPPDGYGYTF. The CDR3 DNA reads TGTGCCAGCTCACCACCCGACGGCTATGGCTACACCTTC.

This clonotype was seen ten or more times. The rearrangement links TRBV20-1 to TRBJ1-2, with no clear D. The CDR3 is 12 amino acids. Trimming took 2 bases from V and 3 from J, leaving 7 bases between them. Germline values: CDR1 DFQATT, CDR2 SNEGSKA (reference sequence). CDR3 nucleotides: TGCAGTGCTAGAAGACACGACTATGGCTACACCTTC. It translates to CSARRHDYGYTF.

This clonotype was picked up many times. V usage is TRBV13 and J usage is TRBJ1-1, with D possibly being TRBD1 (6 bases). Trimming took off 5 bases at V and 6 bases at J, with 13 bases between the two ends. CDR1 is PRHDT and CDR2 is FYEKMQ in the germline V gene (reference sequence). The CDR3 spans 13 residues. The CDR3 coding sequence is TGTGCCAGCAGCGAGGACAGTCGGGCTGAAGCTTTCTTT. Its translation is CASSEDSRAEAFF.

A remark on this clonotype: A much larger clone is a single base away; this may be a read error. The genes are TRBV11-2 and TRBJ1-6; maybe TRBD1 (5 bases). Germline V gene data show CDR1 as SGHAT and CDR2 as FQNNGV. The CDR3 is 14 residues long. The CDR3 DNA reads TGTGTCAGCACCGATCGGGGGGTAGGATCACCCCTCCACTTT. It yields the protein CVSTDRGVGSPLHF.

This clonotype was counted many times. The CDR3 region has the DNA TGTGCCAGCAGCCCTCTCCGGGGGAGCTCCTACGAGCAGTACTTC. Protein product: CASSPLRGSSYEQYF. The rearrangement joins TRBV7-2 to TRBJ2-7, with D possibly being TRBD2 (6 bases). Germline CDR1 reads SGHTA; CDR2 reads FQGNSA. V was cut by 5 bases and J by 0 bases, with 14 bases left in between. The CDR3 is 15 residues long.

This clonotype has at least ten counts. The CDR3 DNA reads TGCGCCAGCAGCTCAGGAGGGGTACCCTCCACAGATACGCAGTATTTT. This codes for CASSSGGVPSTDTQYF. The genes are TRBV5-1 and TRBJ2-3, with D perhaps TRBD2 (6 bases). This CDR3 has 16 residues. Trimming took 3 bases from V and 2 from J, leaving 16 bases between them. The germline V gene encodes CDR1 SGHRS and CDR2 YFSETQ.

This clonotype was counted only a few times. The chain joins TRBV7-9 to TRBJ2-7; D possibly matches TRBD1 or TRBD2 (5 bases each). The CDR3 loop spans 14 amino acids. V was pared by 4 bases and J by 0 bases, with 10 bases between. Germline V gene data show CDR1 as SEHNR and CDR2 as FQNEAQ (reference sequence). The CDR3 nucleotides read TGTGCCAGCAGCTCGGGACCCATCTCCTACGAGCAGTACTTC. Amino acids: CASSSGPISYEQYF. Combining the CDR3 with reference TRBV7-9 and TRBJ2-7 gives the whole variable domain DTGVSQNPRHKITKRGQNVTFRCDPISEHNRLYWYRQTLGQGPEFLTYFQNEAQLEKSRLLSDRFSAERPKGSFSTLEIQRTEQGDSAMYLCASSSGPISYEQYFGPGTRLTVT.

There are many counts of this clonotype. J is TRBJ2-5 and V is TRBV2; D unclear. CDR1 and CDR2 from the germline V gene are SNHLY and FYNNEI. V lost 7 bases and J 2 bases, leaving 8 bases between the germline ends. CDR3 length equals 12 residues. The chain's CDR3 is CASNQIQETQYF. CDR3 in DNA: TGTGCCAGCAATCAAATACAAGAGACCCAGTACTTC. Drawing the rest from reference TRBV2 and TRBJ2-5, the complete variable domain is EPEVTQTPSHQVTQMGQEVILRCVPISNHLYFYWYRQILGQKVEFLVSFYNNEISEKSEIFDDQFSVERPDGSNFTLKIRSTKLEDSAMYFCASNQIQETQYFGPGTRLLVL.

This clonotype was detected a few times. This chain uses TRBV11-2 with TRBJ2-1, with D possibly being TRBD1 (7 bases). CDR1 is SGHAT and CDR2 is FQNNGV in the germline V gene. This CDR3 contains 17 residues. Trimming pared 5 bases from V and 9 bases from J, leaving 26 bases between. CDR3 amino acids: CASSARDSKGHGGEQFF. CDR3 DNA sequence: TGTGCCAGCAGCGCCCGGGACAGCAAAGGTCACGGGGGTGAGCAGTTCTTC.

This clonotype was detected ten times or more. An end of the junction does not agree with germline; a read error may underlie this. V is TRBV7-6 and J is TRBJ2-5, with TRBD2 identical over 9 bases. CDR3 length: 15 residues. Germline V gene data show CDR1 as SGHVS and CDR2 as FNYEAQ. Here the CDR3 DNA reads TGTACCAGCAGCTTAGGACTAGCGAGACAAGAGACCCAGTACTTC. Translation gives CTSSLGLARQETQYF.

This clonotype was seen at least ten times. The CDR3 coding sequence is TGTGCCAGCAGTTACGATGGGTCCTCCTACAATGAGCAGTTCTTC. It yields the protein CASSYDGSSYNEQFF. The rearrangement joins TRBV6-5 to TRBJ2-1; D unresolved. The V gene's germline CDR1 is MNHEY and CDR2 SVGAGI. The CDR3 is 15 amino acids. The V gene lost 2 bases and the J gene lost 0 bases, with 8 bases spanning the gap.

The chain employs TRBV7-2 and TRBJ2-4; D tentatively reads TRBD1 or TRBD2 (5 bases each). The CDR3 consists of 16 residues. Germline V gives CDR1 SGHTA, CDR2 FQGNSA. The germline V and J ends were trimmed by 4 bases and 2 bases, with 15 bases remaining between them. This CDR3 reads CASSSGTAGTKNIQYF. Here the CDR3 DNA reads TGTGCCAGCAGCTCAGGGACCGCCGGGACCAAAAACATTCAGTACTTC.

Many counts were recorded for this clonotype. The chain combines TRBV20-1 with TRBJ2-7, with TRBD2 as a possible D gene (5 bases). Trimming cost V 3 bases and J 1 base, with 7 bases left between them. Germline-derived CDR1 and CDR2 are DFQATT and SNEGSKA (reference sequence). The CDR3 totals 12 residues. CDR3 in amino acids: CSASEGSYEQYF. The CDR3, as DNA: TGCAGTGCTAGTGAGGGATCCTACGAGCAGTACTTC.

This clonotype was seen at least ten times. This rearrangement joins TRBV6-5 to TRBJ1-5, with D unresolved. V lost 0 bases and J 0 bases, leaving 3 bases between the germline ends. CDR1 MNHEY and CDR2 SVGAGI come from the germline V gene. The CDR3 has 14 amino acids. CDR3 DNA: TGTGCCAGCAGTTACTCATATAGCAATCAGCCCCAGCATTTT. It encodes CASSYSYSNQPQHF.